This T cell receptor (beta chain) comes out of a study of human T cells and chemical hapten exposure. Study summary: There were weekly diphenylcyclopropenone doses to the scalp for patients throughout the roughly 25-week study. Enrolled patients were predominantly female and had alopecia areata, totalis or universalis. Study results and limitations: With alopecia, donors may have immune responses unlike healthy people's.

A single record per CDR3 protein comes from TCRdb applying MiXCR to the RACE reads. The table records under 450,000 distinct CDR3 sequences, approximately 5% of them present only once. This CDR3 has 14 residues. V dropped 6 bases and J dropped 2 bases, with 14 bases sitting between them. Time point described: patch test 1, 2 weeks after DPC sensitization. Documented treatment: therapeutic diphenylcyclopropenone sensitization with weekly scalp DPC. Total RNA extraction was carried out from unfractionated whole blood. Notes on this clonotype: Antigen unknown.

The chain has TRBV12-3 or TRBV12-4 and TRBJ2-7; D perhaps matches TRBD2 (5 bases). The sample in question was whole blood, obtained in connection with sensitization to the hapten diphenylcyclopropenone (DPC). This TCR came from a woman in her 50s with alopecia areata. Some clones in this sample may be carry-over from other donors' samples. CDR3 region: CASSPAGVAYEQYF. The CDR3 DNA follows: TGTGCCAGCAGCCCGGCCGGGGTGGCCTACGAGCAGTACTTC.